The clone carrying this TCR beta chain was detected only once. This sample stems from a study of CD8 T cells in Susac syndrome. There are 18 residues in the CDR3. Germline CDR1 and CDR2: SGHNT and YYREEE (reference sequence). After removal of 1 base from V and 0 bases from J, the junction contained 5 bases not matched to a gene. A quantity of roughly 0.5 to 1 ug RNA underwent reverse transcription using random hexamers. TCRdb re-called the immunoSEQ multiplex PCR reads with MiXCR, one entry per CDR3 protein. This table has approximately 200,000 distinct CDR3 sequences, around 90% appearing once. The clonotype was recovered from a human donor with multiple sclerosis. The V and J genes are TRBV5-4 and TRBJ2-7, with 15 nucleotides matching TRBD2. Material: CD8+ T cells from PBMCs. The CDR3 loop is CASSLKGLAGGPSYEQYF. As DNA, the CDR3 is TGTGCCAGCAGCTTGAAAGGACTAGCGGGAGGGCCCTCCTACGAGCAGTACTTC. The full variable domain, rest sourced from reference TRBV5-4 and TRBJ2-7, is ETGVTQSPTHLIKTRGQQVTLRCSSQSGHNTVSWYQQALGQGPQFIFQYYREEENGRGNFPPRFSGLQFPNYSSELNVNALELDDSALYLCASSLKGLAGGPSYEQYFGPGTRLTVT.